A selection of T cell receptor beta chains follows, all from one sample in a study of blood T cells in healthy people across ages. Via MiXCR, TCRdb re-called the 5' RACE reads, giving one row per CDR3 protein. The table shows some 1,000,000 distinct CDR3 sequences, with 20% to 25% occurring only once. The sample also formed part of further work on T cells of mothers and their children.

The specimen was blood. These receptors all stem from a girl under 10 years old in good health. Both conserved end residues are part of each CDR3. The D gene is left open where the match is weak.

d_gene	j_gene	v_gene	CDR3aa
TRBD1	TRBJ1-4	TRBV7-2	CASSLGPGPGQGGGKLFF
.	TRBJ1-1	TRBV12-3/TRBV12-4	CASSASREAFF
.	TRBJ2-5	TRBV21-1	CASSKGRGHPQVF
TRBD2	.	TRBV29-1	CSVDSSGSLNEQYF
.	.	TRBV10-2	CASSQGHFYEQYF
.	TRBJ2-5	TRBV21-1	CASSPGDPQETQYF
.	TRBJ2-5	TRBV15	CATRSRGSEETQYF
.	TRBJ1-2	TRBV11-1	CASSPLGDVNYGYTF
.	TRBJ2-1	TRBV2	CASRSRTTDNEQFF
.	TRBJ2-3	TRBV11-1	CASKRDLSTDTQYF
.	TRBJ2-3	TRBV12-3/TRBV12-4	CASSNPQRGTDTQYF